The TCR beta chain under discussion was sequenced for a study of identical twins. Study observations and caveats: Out-of-frame TCR alpha sharing observed in monozygotic twins exceeded model estimates. High-abundance cord blood beta clonotypes had fewer insertions; memory repertoires showed none.

Trimming stripped 3 bases from V and 8 bases from J, with 8 bases between. The CDR3 loop spans 11 amino acids. The germline V gene has CDR1 DFQATT and CDR2 SNEGSKA (reference sequence). Template switching introduced a universal primer site, and the cDNA bore unique molecular identifiers. TCRdb ran MiXCR on the 5' RACE reads and lists one entry per CDR3 protein. The data hold 200,000 to 250,000 distinct CDR3 sequences, with 5.5% to 7% observed a single time. This clonotype has a count of ten or more. What it recognizes is unknown. The same data also went into a second study, on yellow fever vaccine responses in identical twins.

Sequencing used memory (CD45RO+) T cells sorted from blood. The chain is built from TRBV20-1 and TRBJ2-1; D is unclear. This receptor was obtained from a woman between 18 and 30 years old in good health. In DNA form, the CDR3 reads TGCAGTGCTAGCGACCTACATGAGCAGTTCTTC. Its translation: CSASDLHEQFF.